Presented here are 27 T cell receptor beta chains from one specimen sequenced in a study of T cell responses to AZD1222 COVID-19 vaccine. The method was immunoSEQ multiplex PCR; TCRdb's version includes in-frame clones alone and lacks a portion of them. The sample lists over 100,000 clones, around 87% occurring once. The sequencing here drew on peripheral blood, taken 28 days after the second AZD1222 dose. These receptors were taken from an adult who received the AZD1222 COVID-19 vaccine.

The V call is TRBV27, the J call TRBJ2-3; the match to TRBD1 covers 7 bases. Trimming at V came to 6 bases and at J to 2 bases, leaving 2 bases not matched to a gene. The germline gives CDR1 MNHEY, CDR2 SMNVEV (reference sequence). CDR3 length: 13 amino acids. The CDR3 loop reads CASRGQNTDTQYF. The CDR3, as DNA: TGTGCCAGCAGGGGACAGAACACAGATACGCAGTATTTT.

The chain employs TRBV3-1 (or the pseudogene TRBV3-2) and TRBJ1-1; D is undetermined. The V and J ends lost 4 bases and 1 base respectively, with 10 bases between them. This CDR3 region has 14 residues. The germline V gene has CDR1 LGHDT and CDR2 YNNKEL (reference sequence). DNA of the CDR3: TGTGCCAGCAGCCCTTGGGCCGAGAACACTGAAGCTTTCTTT. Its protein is CASSPWAENTEAFF.

The CDR3 DNA is TGTGCCAGCAGCGCGGGGACAGGGAATCGAGAGACCCAGTACTTC. Translating gives CASSAGTGNRETQYF. The chain joins TRBV7-6 to TRBJ2-5, with TRBD1 matching 9 bases. Germline CDR1 SGHVS, CDR2 FNYEAQ. The V segment lost 5 bases and the J segment 4 bases; nucleotides outside the gene matches: 8. This CDR3 region has 15 residues.

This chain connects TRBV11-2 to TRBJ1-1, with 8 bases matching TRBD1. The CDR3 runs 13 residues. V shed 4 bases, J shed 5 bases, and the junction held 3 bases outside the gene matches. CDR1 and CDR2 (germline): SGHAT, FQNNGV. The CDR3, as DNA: TGTGCCAGCAGCTCACAGGGGGGGACTGAAGCTTTCTTT. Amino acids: CASSSQGGTEAFF.

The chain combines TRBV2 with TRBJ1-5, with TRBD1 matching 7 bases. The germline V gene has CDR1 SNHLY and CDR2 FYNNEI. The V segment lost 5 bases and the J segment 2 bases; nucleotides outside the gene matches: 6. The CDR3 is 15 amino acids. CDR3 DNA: TGTGCCAGCAGTCGAGACAGGGTGGGCAATCAGCCCCAGCATTTT. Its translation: CASSRDRVGNQPQHF.

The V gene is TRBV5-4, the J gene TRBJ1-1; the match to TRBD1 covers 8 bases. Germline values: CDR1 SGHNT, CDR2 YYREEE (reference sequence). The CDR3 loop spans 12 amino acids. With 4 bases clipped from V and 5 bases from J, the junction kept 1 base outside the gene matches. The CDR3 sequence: CASSRQGTEAFF. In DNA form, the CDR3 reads TGTGCCAGCAGCCGACAGGGGACTGAAGCTTTCTTT.

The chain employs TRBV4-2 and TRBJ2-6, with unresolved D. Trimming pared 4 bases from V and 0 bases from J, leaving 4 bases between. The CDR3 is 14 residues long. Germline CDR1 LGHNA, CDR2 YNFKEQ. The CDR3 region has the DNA TGTGCCAGCAGCCGAGACTCTGGGGCCAACGTCCTGACTTTC. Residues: CASSRDSGANVLTF.

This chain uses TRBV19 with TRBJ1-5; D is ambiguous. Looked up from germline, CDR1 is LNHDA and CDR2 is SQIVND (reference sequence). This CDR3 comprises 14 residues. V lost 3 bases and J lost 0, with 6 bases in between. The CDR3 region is CASSMRLSNQPQHF. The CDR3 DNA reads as TGTGCCAGTAGTATGCGGCTTAGCAATCAGCCCCAGCATTTT.

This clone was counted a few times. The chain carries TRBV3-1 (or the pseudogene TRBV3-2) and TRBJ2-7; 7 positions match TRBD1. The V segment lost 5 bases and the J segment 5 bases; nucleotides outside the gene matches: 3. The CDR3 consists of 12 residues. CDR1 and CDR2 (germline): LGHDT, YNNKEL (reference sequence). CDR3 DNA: TGTGCCAGCAGCTCCACAGGGGACGAGCAGTACTTC. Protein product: CASSSTGDEQYF.

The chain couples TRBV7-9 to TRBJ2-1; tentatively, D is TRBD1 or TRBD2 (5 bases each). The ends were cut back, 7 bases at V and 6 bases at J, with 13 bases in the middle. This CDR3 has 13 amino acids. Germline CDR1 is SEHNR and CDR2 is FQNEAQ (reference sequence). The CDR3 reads CASTLTGPNEQFF. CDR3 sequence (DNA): TGTGCCAGCACCCTAACGGGGCCCAATGAGCAGTTCTTC.

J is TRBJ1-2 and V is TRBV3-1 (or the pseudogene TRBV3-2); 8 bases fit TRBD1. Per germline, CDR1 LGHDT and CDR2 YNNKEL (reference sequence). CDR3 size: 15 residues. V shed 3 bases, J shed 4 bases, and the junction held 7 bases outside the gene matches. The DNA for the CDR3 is TGTGCCAGCAGCCAGGCAGGGGGCCTTTCCTATGGCTACACCTTC. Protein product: CASSQAGGLSYGYTF.

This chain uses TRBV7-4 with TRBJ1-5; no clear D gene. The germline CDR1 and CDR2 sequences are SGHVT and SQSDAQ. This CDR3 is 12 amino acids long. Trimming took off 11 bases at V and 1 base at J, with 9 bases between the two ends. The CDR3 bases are TGTGCCCGAGCAGAGAGCAATCAGCCCCAGCATTTT. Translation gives CARAESNQPQHF.

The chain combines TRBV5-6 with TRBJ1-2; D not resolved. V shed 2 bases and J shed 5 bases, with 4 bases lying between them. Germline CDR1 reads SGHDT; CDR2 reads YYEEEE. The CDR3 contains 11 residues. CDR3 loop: CASSFEYGYTF. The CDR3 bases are TGTGCCAGCAGCTTCGAATATGGCTACACCTTC.

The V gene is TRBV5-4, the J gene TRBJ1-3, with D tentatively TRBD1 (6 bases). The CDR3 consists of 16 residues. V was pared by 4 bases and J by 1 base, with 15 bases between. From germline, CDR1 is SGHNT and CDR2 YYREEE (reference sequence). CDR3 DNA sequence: TGTGCCAGCAGCAAGGACAGCCGGATGTCTGGAAACACCATATATTTT. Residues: CASSKDSRMSGNTIYF. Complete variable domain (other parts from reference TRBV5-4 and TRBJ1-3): ETGVTQSPTHLIKTRGQQVTLRCSSQSGHNTVSWYQQALGQGPQFIFQYYREEENGRGNFPPRFSGLQFPNYSSELNVNALELDDSALYLCASSKDSRMSGNTIYFGEGSWLTVV.

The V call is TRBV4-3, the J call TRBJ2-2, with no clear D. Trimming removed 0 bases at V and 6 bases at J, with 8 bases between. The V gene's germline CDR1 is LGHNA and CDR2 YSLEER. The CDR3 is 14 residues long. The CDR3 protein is CASSQDTLPGELFF. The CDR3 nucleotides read TGCGCCAGCAGCCAAGATACGTTACCCGGGGAGCTGTTTTTT.

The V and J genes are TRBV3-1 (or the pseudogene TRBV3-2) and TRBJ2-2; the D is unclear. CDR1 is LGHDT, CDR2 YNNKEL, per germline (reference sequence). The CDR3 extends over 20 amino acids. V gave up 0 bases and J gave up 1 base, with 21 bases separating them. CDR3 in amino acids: CASSQDHSSPGHMNTGELFF. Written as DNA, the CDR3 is TGTGCCAGCAGCCAAGACCACAGTTCTCCTGGGCACATGAACACCGGGGAGCTGTTTTTT.

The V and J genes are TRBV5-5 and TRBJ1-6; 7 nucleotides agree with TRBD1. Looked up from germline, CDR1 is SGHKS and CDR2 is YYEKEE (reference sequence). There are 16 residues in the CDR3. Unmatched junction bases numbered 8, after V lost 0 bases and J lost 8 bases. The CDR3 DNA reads TGTGCCAGCAGCTTGGGAGGGGGCTTATGGGATTCACCCCTCCACTTT. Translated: CASSLGGGLWDSPLHF.

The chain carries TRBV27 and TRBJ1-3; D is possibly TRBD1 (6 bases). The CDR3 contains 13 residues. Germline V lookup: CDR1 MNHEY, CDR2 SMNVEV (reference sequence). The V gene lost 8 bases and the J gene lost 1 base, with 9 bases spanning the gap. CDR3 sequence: CASRTGSGNTIYF. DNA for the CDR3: TGTGCCAGCCGAACAGGGTCTGGAAACACCATATATTTT.

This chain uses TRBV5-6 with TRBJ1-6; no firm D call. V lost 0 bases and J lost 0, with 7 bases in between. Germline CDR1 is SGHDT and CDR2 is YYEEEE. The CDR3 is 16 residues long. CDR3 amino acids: CASSLDLSSYNSPLHF. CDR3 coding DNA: TGTGCCAGCAGCTTGGACCTGAGCTCCTATAATTCACCCCTCCACTTT.

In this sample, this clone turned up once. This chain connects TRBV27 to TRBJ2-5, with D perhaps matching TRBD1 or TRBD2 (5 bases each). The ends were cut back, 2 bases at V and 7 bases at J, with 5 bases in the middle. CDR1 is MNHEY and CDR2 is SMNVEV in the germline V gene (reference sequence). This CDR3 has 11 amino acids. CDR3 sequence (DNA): TGTGCCAGCAGTTTAGGGGGGACCCAGTACTTC. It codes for CASSLGGTQYF.

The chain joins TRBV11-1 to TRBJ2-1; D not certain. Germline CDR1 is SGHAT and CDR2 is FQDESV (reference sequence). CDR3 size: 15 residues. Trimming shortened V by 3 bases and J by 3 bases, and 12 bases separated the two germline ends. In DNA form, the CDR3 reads TGTGCCAGCAGCTTCCCCCCGACGGGCTACAATGAGCAGTTCTTC. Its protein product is CASSFPPTGYNEQFF. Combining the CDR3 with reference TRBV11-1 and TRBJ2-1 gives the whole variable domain EAEVAQSPRYKITEKSQAVAFWCDPISGHATLYWYRQILGQGPELLVQFQDESVVDDSQLPKDRFSAERLKGVDSTLKIQPAELGDSAMYLCASSFPPTGYNEQFFGPGTRLTVL.

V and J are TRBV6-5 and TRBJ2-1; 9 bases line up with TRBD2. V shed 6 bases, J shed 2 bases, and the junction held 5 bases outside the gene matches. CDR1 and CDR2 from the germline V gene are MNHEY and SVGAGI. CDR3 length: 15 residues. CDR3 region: CASSLSGGPYNEQFF. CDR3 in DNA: TGTGCCAGCAGCCTTAGCGGGGGTCCCTACAATGAGCAGTTCTTC.

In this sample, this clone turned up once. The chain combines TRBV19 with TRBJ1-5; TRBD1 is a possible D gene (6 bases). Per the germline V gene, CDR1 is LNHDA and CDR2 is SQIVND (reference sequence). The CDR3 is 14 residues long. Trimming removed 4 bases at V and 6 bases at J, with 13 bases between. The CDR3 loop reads CASSTRDTGQPQHF. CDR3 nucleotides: TGTGCCAGTAGTACCCGGGACACGGGTCAGCCCCAGCATTTT. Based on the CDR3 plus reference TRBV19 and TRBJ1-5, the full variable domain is DGGITQSPKYLFRKEGQNVTLSCEQNLNHDAMYWYRQDPGQGLRLIYYSQIVNDFQKGDIAEGYSVSREKKESFPLTVTSAQKNPTAFYLCASSTRDTGQPQHFGDGTRLSIL.

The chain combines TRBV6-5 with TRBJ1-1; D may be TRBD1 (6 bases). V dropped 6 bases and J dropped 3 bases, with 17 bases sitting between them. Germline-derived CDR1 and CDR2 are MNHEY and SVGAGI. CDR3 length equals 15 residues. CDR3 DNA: TGTGCCAGCAGCCCACTTAGGGGGGGGGACACTGAAGCTTTCTTT. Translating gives CASSPLRGGDTEAFF.

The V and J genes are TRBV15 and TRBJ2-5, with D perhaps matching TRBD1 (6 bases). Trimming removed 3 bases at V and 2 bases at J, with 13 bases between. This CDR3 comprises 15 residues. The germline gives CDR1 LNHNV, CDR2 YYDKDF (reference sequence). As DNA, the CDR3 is TGTGCCACCAGCAGCCCAGACAGGTCACAAGAGACCCAGTACTTC. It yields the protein CATSSPDRSQETQYF.

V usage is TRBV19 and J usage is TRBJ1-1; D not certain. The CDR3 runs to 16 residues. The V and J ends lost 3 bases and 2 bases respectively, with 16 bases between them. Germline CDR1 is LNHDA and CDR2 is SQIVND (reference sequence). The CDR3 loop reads CASSITASAGNTEAFF. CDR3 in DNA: TGTGCCAGTAGTATTACAGCGTCCGCGGGTAACACTGAAGCTTTCTTT.

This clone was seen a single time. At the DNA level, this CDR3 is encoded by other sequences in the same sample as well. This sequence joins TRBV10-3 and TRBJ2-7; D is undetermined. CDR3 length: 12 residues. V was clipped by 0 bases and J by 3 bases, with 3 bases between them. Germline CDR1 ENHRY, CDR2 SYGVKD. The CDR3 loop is CAISESGYEQYF. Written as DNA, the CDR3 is TGTGCCATCAGTGAGTCCGGCTACGAGCAGTACTTC.